The rows below give T cell receptor beta chains drawn from one sample of a study of CD8+ T cells in alopecia areata. The data were produced by immunoSEQ multiplex PCR, yet TCRdb's version contains in-frame clones alone and is incomplete. This table has 150,000 to 200,000 clones, around three fifths appearing once. The material was CD4+ T cells sorted from blood, obtained around week 50, from a patient treated with tofacitinib. Source of these receptors: a human donor with alopecia areata. CDR3s include the opening cysteine and the closing phenylalanine or tryptophan. A D gene is named only where the DNA matches it firmly. Clone size is shown for a subset of rows, as once, few, many or a class of expanded clone.

>TRBJ2-1|TRBV19|-|-
CASSQQGYNEQFF
TGTGCCAGTAGCCAACAGGGATACAATGAGCAGTTCTTC
>TRBJ1-1|TRBV7-2|-|many
CASSFLVGLDAEAFF
TGTGCCAGCAGCTTTCTTGTGGGCCTTGACGCTGAAGCTTTCTTT
>TRBJ2-1|TRBV9|TRBD1|-
CASSGRDRGYNEQFF
TGTGCCAGCAGCGGCCGGGACAGGGGGTACAATGAGCAGTTCTTC
>TRBJ1-1|TRBV19|-|few
CASSPRDRRPPMNTEAFF
TGTGCCAGTAGTCCGCGGGACCGTCGTCCCCCCATGAACACTGAAGCTTTCTTT
>TRBJ2-3|TRBV25-1|-|-
CASSDSTDTQYF
TGTGCCAGCAGTGACTCCACAGATACGCAGTATTTT
>TRBJ2-7|TRBV20-1|-|-
CSATKGVEQYF
TGCAGTGCTACTAAGGGCGTTGAGCAGTACTTC
>TRBJ2-2|TRBV23-1|TRBD2|-
CASRGLSNTGELFF
TGCGCCAGCAGGGGACTATCGAACACCGGGGAGCTGTTTTTT
>TRBJ1-1|TRBV29-1|-|-
CSVEGKMNTEAFF
TGCAGCGTTGAAGGGAAAATGAACACTGAAGCTTTCTTT
>TRBJ2-1|TRBV5-1|-|-
CASSFFSRTSHNEQFF
TGCGCCAGCAGCTTCTTTTCCAGAACATCTCACAATGAGCAGTTCTTC
>TRBJ2-1|TRBV5-1|-|-
CASSTGQYNEQFF
TGCGCCAGCAGCACAGGACAGTACAATGAGCAGTTCTTC
>TRBJ1-1|TRBV10-3|-|few
CAIRGTPNTEAFF
TGTGCCATCAGAGGGACACCAAACACTGAAGCTTTCTTT
>TRBJ1-1|TRBV2|-|-
CASSARAEAFF
TGTGCCAGCAGTGCGCGGGCTGAAGCTTTCTTT
>TRBJ1-2|TRBV29-1|-|few
CSVAIQRDYGYTF
TGCAGCGTTGCGATACAACGGGACTATGGCTACACCTTC
>TRBJ2-3|TRBV10-3|TRBD2|-
CAISDLASGGPSSTDTQYF
TGTGCCATCAGTGACTTGGCTAGCGGGGGGCCAAGTAGCACAGATACGCAGTATTTT
>TRBJ2-3|TRBV29-1|TRBD2|once
CSVGGLAGSPSTDTQYF
TGCAGCGTTGGGGGTCTAGCGGGGTCCCCTAGCACAGATACGCAGTATTTT
>TRBJ1-6|TRBV4-3|-|-
CASSQDPGSPLHF
TGCGCCAGCAGCCAAGATCCGGGTTCACCCCTCCACTTT
>TRBJ1-3|TRBV5-6|-|-
CASSLVRSRNTIYF
TGTGCCAGCAGCTTGGTCCGTAGTAGAAACACCATATATTTT
>TRBJ2-7|TRBV7-8|TRBD1|few
CASSVTGTGYEQYF
TGTGCCAGCAGCGTCACCGGGACAGGGTACGAGCAGTACTTC
>TRBJ1-2|TRBV29-1|-|-
CSVGGSNGYTF
TGCAGCGTTGGGGGATCAAATGGCTACACCTTC
>TRBJ1-2|TRBV30|TRBD1|-
CAWSDKTGEYGYTF
TGTGCCTGGAGTGACAAGACAGGGGAGTATGGCTACACCTTC